What follows is one TCR beta chain and its context. Its antigen specificity is not known. Per-base quality was not reported, and no clone a single base away is much larger than it. These data are taken from a study of blood T cell repertoires in COVID-19 (dated by TCRdb to 2018 to 2020). Notes on the research overall: Samples covering the acute and convalescent phases of COVID-19 were provided by collaborators in the United States, Italy and Spain. The material from the prospective study consisted of cDNA or gDNA derived from T cells, B-cell-depleted T cells, or PBMCs. Deeply sampled blood TCRbeta repertoires from subjects exposed to, actively infected with, or recovered from COVID-19 were included in the dataset. The repertoires were released in a freely available public database meant as a resource for research on the immune response to SARS-CoV-2. The samples were drawn from the first 160 participants of the ongoing ImmuneRACE study and from over 950 subjects provided by 6 global collaborators. A de-identified subject ID, COVID-19 status, age in years and sex were almost always included in the sample metadata. Where available, HLA class I and class II types were obtained from metadata supplied by the sample provider rather than from assay-based typing.

What the authors observed across the whole study: The quantity of clinical and demographic metadata differed by source and by participant and was supplied without curation.

The germline V and J ends show losses of 2 bases and 6 bases respectively, and no gene match explains 5 bases of the junction. Spanning cysteine to phenylalanine, the CDR3 consists of 15 amino acids. Of all the DNA, just the CDR3 is kept, 45 bases in frame from base 1. CDR1 and CDR2, per the germline V gene, are ENHRY and SYGVKD. Participants in the prospective study were enrolled through a virtual design, were aged roughly 18 to 100 years, and lived in 24 United States geographic areas. To assign participants to cohorts, the prospective study relied on clinical history that participants themselves reported in a screening survey and a study questionnaire. Recovered participants in ImmuneRACE Cohort 3 were defined by two consecutive negative NP/OP PCR tests, clearance by a healthcare professional, or resolution of symptoms. In the prospective study, whole blood, serum and a nasopharyngeal or oropharyngeal swab were collected from each participant by mobile phlebotomists. Over a roughly two-month period, participants in the prospective study had the option of providing additional blood draws and questionnaires. Before DNA extraction, prospective study blood samples were shipped either frozen or at room temperature.

TCRbeta CDR3 regions were amplified from genomic DNA using the immunoSEQ Assay, a bias-controlled multiplex PCR. Regarding the original processing steps: Nucleated cell counts per sample were estimated from amplification of reference gene primers within the assay. To quantify the absolute abundance of each unique TCRbeta CDR3 rearrangement, sequence reads were collapsed and filtered. For each sample, productive Simpson clonality was calculated as the square root of Simpson's diversity index across productive rearrangements. TCRdb re-hosts the immuneACCESS table, in-frame sequences only. Its copies lack some clones; in the studies checked, an unresolved V gene accounts for under half of them, and the cause for the rest is not known. The V and J calls and clone size are taken from that table; D and trimming were inferred from the DNA. In this sample the table shows about 200,000 clones, about 80% of which occur a single time. Jointly, the top ten make up around 7% of the sample.

Input material: PBMCs or T cells enriched from blood (not recorded which). The receptor chain draws on TRBV10-3 and TRBJ2-2; 8 nucleotides in the junction match TRBD1. The TCR was taken from a man aged 40-49 years who had recovered from COVID-19. The bases are TGTGCCATCAGTGAGGGTTCCAGGGGGCCCGGGGAGCTGTTTTTT. The encoded protein is CAISEGSRGPGELFF.